Below, 18 T cell receptor beta chains from the same sample are listed, as sequenced in a study of cytomegalovirus exposure and HLA in healthy donors. 60 Vbeta and 13 Jbeta primers were used in PCR. The repertoire was sequenced with immunoSEQ multiplex PCR; TCRdb's copy has only in-frame clones and lacks some. The table gives about 200,000 clones; the top ten clones make up approximately 1% of it. The source material was PBMCs. These receptors were taken from a woman aged 25 to 39 in good health and CMV-seropositive.

The rearrangement joins TRBV7-9 to TRBJ2-3, with 9 bases aligning to TRBD1. Trimming cost V 0 bases and J 0 bases; bases outside gene matches: 10. CDR3 length: 19 amino acids. The germline V gene has CDR1 SEHNR and CDR2 FQNEAQ (reference sequence). CDR3 nucleotide sequence: TGTGCCAGCAGCTTAGCTCCCGGACAGGGGTCGACTAGCACAGATACGCAGTATTTT. Amino acid sequence: CASSLAPGQGSTSTDTQYF. The full variable domain, completed using reference TRBV7-9 and TRBJ2-3, is DTGVSQNPRHKITKRGQNVTFRCDPISEHNRLYWYRQTLGQGPEFLTYFQNEAQLEKSRLLSDRFSAERPKGSFSTLEIQRTEQGDSAMYLCASSLAPGQGSTSTDTQYFGPGTRLTVL.

V gene TRBV19 combines with J gene TRBJ1-5; the D gene is possibly TRBD1 (5 bases). CDR3 length: 14 amino acids. Trimming pared 3 bases from V and 3 bases from J, leaving 9 bases between. Per germline, CDR1 LNHDA and CDR2 SQIVND (reference sequence). The DNA of the CDR3 is TGTGCCAGTAGTATCTCCAGGGTCAATCAGCCCCAGCATTTT. This gives the protein CASSISRVNQPQHF.

This rearrangement joins TRBV7-9 to TRBJ2-5; D is uncertain. Germline-derived CDR1 and CDR2 are SEHNR and FQNEAQ (reference sequence). V gave up 4 bases and J gave up 13 bases, with 22 bases separating them. The CDR3 has 14 amino acids. The CDR3, as DNA: TGTGCCAGCAGCTCTCTTACGTCCCAGGTAGTCCCGTACTTC. Translation gives CASSSLTSQVVPYF.

The chain carries TRBV30 and TRBJ2-5; maybe TRBD2 (5 bases). Trimming shortened V by 3 bases and J by 7 bases, and 18 bases separated the two germline ends. Germline V lookup: CDR1 GTSNPN, CDR2 SVGIG (reference sequence). The CDR3 length is 14 residues. For the CDR3, the DNA is TGTGCCTGGAGCCGAAGGACCTCCGGAGGGACCCAGTACTTC. Its protein is CAWSRRTSGGTQYF. Full variable domain (rest looked up from reference TRBV30 and TRBJ2-5): SQTIHQWPATLVQPVGSPLSLECTVEGTSNPNLYWYRQAAGRGLQLLFYSVGIGQISSEVPQNLSASRPQDRQFILSSKKLLLSDSGFYLCAWSRRTSGGTQYFGPGTRLLVL.

V is TRBV18 and J is TRBJ2-2; D unclear. V was clipped by 8 bases and J by 2 bases, with 12 bases between them. Germline CDR1 and CDR2: KGHSH and LQKENI. CDR3 length: 14 residues. CDR3 sequence: CASGPLFNTGELFF. The CDR3 DNA follows: TGTGCCAGCGGGCCCCTCTTTAACACCGGGGAGCTGTTTTTT. The variable domain in full, completed from reference TRBV18 and TRBJ2-2, reads NAGVMQNPRHLVRRRGQEARLRCSPMKGHSHVYWYRQLPEEGLKFMVYLQKENIIDESGMPKERFSAEFPKEGPSILRIQQVVRGDSAAYFCASGPLFNTGELFFGEGSRLTVL.

The chain couples TRBV5-4 to TRBJ1-1; the match to TRBD1 covers 9 bases. CDR3 size: 15 residues. Trimming cost V 5 bases and J 6 bases; bases outside gene matches: 11. Germline loops: CDR1 SGHNT, CDR2 YYREEE (reference sequence). CDR3 amino acids: CASSLIRGQGPEAFF. The CDR3 bases are TGTGCCAGCAGTCTGATCCGGGGACAGGGCCCTGAAGCTTTCTTT.

V gene TRBV5-1 combines with J gene TRBJ2-2, with 8 positions matching TRBD1. V shed 7 bases, J shed 0 bases, and the junction held 8 bases outside the gene matches. CDR3 length equals 16 residues. Germline V gene lookup returns CDR1 SGHRS and CDR2 YFSETQ. As DNA, the CDR3 is TGCGCCAGCTGGGAGGCAGGGGGCGCGAACACCGGGGAGCTGTTTTTT. This translates into CASWEAGGANTGELFF.

The J gene is TRBJ2-5, the V gene TRBV5-6; 8 bases line up with TRBD1. V lost 4 bases and J lost 4; bases outside the gene matches: 3. Per germline, CDR1 SGHDT and CDR2 YYEEEE. The CDR3 covers 13 residues. CDR3 sequence: CASSTDRGETQYF. The CDR3 DNA follows: TGTGCCAGCAGCACCGACAGGGGAGAGACCCAGTACTTC.

The chain couples TRBV27 to TRBJ2-7; 9 nucleotides align to TRBD2. V gave up 2 bases and J gave up 5 bases; unmatched junction bases: 7. The CDR3 contains 15 residues. The germline gives CDR1 MNHEY, CDR2 SMNVEV (reference sequence). CDR3 sequence reads: CASSLNSGRIDEQYF. CDR3 nucleotide sequence: TGTGCCAGCAGTTTAAATAGCGGGAGAATCGACGAGCAGTACTTC.

V usage is TRBV4-2 and J usage is TRBJ1-3, with a possible D match to TRBD1 (6 bases). There are 17 residues in the CDR3. From germline, CDR1 is LGHNA and CDR2 YNFKEQ. V was trimmed by 2 bases and J by 1 base, leaving 15 bases between them. CDR3 amino acids: CASSQRHREGSGNTIYF. The DNA of the CDR3 is TGTGCCAGCAGCCAACGGCACAGGGAAGGTTCTGGAAACACCATATATTTT.

This chain joins TRBV29-1 and TRBJ2-5, with D possibly being TRBD2 (5 bases). The germline V and J ends were trimmed by 7 bases and 1 base, with 13 bases remaining between them. The CDR3 is 13 amino acids. In germline, CDR1 is SQVTM, CDR2 ANQGSEA. CDR3 nucleotide sequence: TGCAGCGAGAGGACTGCGGGCCAAGAGACCCAGTACTTC. Translating gives CSERTAGQETQYF.

The chain is built from TRBV4-1 and TRBJ2-7, with D perhaps matching TRBD1 (6 bases). V lost 0 bases and J 3 bases, leaving 15 bases between the germline ends. Germline values: CDR1 MGHRA, CDR2 YSYEKL. The length of the CDR3 is 16 residues. DNA for the CDR3: TGCGCCAGCAGCCAAGATCGGTCCAGGGGTTACTACGAGCAGTACTTC. This sequence encodes CASSQDRSRGYYEQYF.

The V gene is TRBV18, the J gene TRBJ1-3; TRBD1 aligns across 7 bases. The CDR3 spans 17 residues. Germline V gene lookup returns CDR1 KGHSH and CDR2 LQKENI. V lost 3 bases, J lost 0 bases, and 8 bases stayed unmatched. The CDR3 sequence is CASSPMGQTSSGNTIYF. In DNA form, the CDR3 reads TGTGCCAGCTCACCCATGGGACAGACTTCCTCTGGAAACACCATATATTTT.

The chain joins TRBV7-2 to TRBJ1-1; D is possibly TRBD1 (5 bases). The CDR3 is 15 amino acids. V shed 1 base and J shed 1 base, with 10 bases lying between them. Germline CDR1 SGHTA, CDR2 FQGNSA. CDR3 DNA: TGTGCCAGCAGCTTAGGCAGGGCCGGGAACACTGAAGCTTTCTTT. Translation: CASSLGRAGNTEAFF.

The chain recombines TRBV30 with TRBJ2-7, with D perhaps matching TRBD2 (5 bases). V was clipped by 0 bases and J by 3 bases, with 9 bases between them. Germline loops: CDR1 GTSNPN, CDR2 SVGIG (reference sequence). CDR3 size: 13 residues. The CDR3 spells CAWSVRGLYEQYF. DNA of the CDR3: TGTGCCTGGAGTGTTCGAGGACTCTACGAGCAGTACTTC.

The genes are TRBV6-5 and TRBJ1-4; D remains ambiguous. Germline CDR1 and CDR2: MNHEY and SVGAGI. The CDR3 is 14 residues long. V lost 2 bases to trimming and J lost 5 bases, with 9 bases between them. CDR3 nucleotides: TGTGCCAGCAGTTACAATGGAGAAAATGAAAAACTGTTTTTT. Its translation is CASSYNGENEKLFF.

The gene calls are TRBV4-1 and TRBJ2-6; tentative D call: TRBD1 (6 bases). The V gene lost 4 bases and the J gene lost 0 bases, with 19 bases spanning the gap. The CDR3 extends over 19 amino acids. Germline values: CDR1 MGHRA, CDR2 YSYEKL. The CDR3 sequence is CASSPLPGTSISGANVLTF. The CDR3 DNA reads TGCGCCAGCAGCCCGTTGCCCGGGACATCAATCTCTGGGGCCAACGTCCTGACTTTC.

The chain carries TRBV5-4 and TRBJ1-2, with TRBD1 identical over 12 bases. The length of the CDR3 is 16 residues. Germline V lookup: CDR1 SGHNT, CDR2 YYREEE (reference sequence). Trimming removed 0 bases from V and 7 bases from J; junction bases left unmatched: 7. The CDR3 sequence is CASSLALGQGASGYTF. Written as DNA, the CDR3 is TGTGCCAGCAGCTTGGCCTTGGGACAGGGGGCTAGTGGCTACACCTTC.